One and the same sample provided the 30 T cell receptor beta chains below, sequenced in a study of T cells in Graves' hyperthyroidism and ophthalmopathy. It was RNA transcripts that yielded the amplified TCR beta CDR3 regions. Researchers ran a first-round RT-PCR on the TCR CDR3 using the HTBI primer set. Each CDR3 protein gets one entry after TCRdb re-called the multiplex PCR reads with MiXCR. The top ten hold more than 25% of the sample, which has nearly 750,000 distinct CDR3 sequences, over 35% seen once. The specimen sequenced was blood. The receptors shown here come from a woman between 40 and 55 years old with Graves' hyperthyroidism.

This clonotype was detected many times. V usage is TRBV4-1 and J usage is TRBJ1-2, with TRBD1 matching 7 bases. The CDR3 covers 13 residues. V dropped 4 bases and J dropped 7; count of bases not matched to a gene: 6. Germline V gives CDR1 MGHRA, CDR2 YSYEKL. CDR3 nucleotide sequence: TGCGCCAGCAGCCGAACAGGGGTAGCTGGCTACACCTTC. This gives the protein CASSRTGVAGYTF.

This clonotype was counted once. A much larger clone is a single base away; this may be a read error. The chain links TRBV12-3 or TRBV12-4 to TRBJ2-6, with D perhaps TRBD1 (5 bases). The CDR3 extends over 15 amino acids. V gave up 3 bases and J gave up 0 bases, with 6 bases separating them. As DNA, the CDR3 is TGTGCCAGCAGTTTCAGGGTCTCTGGGGCCAACGTCCTGACTTTC. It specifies CASSFRVSGANVLTF.

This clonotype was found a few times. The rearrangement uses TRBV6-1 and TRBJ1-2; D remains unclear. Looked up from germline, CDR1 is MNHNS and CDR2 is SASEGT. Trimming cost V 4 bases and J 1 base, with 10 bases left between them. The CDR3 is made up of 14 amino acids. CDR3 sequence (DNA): TGTGCCAGCAGTGTTGAACAGATTAACTATGGCTACACCTTC. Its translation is CASSVEQINYGYTF.

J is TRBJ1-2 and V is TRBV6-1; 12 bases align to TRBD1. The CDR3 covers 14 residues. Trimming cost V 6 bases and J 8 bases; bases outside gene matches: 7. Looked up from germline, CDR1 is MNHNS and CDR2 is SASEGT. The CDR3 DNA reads TGTGCCAGCAGGACGGGACAGGGGGCGGAGGGCTACACCTTC. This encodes CASRTGQGAEGYTF.

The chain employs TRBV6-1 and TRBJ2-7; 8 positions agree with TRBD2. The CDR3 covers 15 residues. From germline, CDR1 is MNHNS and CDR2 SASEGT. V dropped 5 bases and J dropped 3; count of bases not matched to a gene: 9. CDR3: CASSPRSGTSYEQYF. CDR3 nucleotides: TGTGCCAGCAGTCCCCGTAGCGGGACAAGCTACGAGCAGTACTTC.

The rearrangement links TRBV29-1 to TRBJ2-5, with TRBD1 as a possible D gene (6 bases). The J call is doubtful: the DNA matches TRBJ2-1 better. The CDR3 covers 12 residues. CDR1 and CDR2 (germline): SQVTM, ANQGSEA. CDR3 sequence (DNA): TGCAGCGTTCGGGACATCTACAATGAGCAGTTCTTC. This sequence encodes CSVRDIYNEQFF.

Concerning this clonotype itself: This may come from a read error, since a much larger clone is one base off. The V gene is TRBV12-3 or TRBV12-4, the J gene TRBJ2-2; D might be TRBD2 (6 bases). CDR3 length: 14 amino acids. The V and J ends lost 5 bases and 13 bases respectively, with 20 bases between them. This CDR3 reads CASSTDEGRRALFF. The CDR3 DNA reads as TGTGCCAGCAGTACCGATGAGGGGAGGAGGGCGCTGTTTTTT.

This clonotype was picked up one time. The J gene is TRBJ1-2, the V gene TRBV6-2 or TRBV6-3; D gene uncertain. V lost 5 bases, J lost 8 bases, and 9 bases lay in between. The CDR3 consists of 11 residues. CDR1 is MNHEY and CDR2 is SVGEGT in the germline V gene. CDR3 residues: CASSASGGYTF. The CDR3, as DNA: TGTGCCAGCAGTGCTAGCGGGGGCTACACCTTC.

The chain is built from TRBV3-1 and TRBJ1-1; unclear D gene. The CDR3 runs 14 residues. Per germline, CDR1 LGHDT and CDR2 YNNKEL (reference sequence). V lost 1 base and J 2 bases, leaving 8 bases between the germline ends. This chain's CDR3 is CASSQAASNTEAFF. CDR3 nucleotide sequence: TGTGCCAGCAGCCAAGCAGCGTCCAACACTGAAGCTTTCTTT.

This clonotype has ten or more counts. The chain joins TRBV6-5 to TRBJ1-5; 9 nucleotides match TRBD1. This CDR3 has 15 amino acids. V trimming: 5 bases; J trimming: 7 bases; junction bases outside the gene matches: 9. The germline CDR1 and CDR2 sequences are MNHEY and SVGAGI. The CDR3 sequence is CASSLHRGLRQPQHF. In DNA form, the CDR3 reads TGTGCCAGCAGTCTCCACAGGGGGCTCAGACAGCCCCAGCATTTT.

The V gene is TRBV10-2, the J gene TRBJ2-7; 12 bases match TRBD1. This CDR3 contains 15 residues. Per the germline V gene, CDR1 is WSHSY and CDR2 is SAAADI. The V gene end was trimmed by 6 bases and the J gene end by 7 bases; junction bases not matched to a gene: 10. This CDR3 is CASRPPGQGAEEQYF. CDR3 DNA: TGCGCCAGCAGACCACCGGGACAGGGGGCAGAAGAGCAGTACTTC.

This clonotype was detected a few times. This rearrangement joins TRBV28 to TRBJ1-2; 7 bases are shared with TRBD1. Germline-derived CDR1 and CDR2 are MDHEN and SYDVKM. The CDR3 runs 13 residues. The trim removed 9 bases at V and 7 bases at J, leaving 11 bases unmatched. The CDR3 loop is CASNRGRDVGYTF. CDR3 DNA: TGTGCCAGTAACAGGGGAAGGGATGTTGGCTACACCTTC.

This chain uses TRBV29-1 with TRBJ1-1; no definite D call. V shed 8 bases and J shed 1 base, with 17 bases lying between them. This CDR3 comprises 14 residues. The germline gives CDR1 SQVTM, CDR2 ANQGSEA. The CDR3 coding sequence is TGCAGCCTTCGGTCGGGATCCTCGAACACTGAAGCTTTCTTT. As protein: CSLRSGSSNTEAFF. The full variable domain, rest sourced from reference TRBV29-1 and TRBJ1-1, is SAVISQKPSRDICQRGTSLTIQCQVDSQVTMMFWYRQQPGQSLTLIATANQGSEATYESGFVIDKFPISRPNLTFSTLTVSNMSPEDSSIYLCSLRSGSSNTEAFFGQGTRLTVV.

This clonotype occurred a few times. This CDR3 reads CASSLGDRGLDGYTF. The CDR3 DNA reads as TGTGCCAGCAGCTTGGGGGACAGGGGGCTGGATGGCTACACCTTC. The rearrangement links TRBV5-5 to TRBJ1-2; TRBD1 matches at 12 bases. V was pared by 0 bases and J by 6 bases, with 3 bases of the junction left unmatched. This CDR3 comprises 15 residues. Germline CDR1 and CDR2: SGHKS and YYEKEE (reference sequence).

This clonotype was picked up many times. CDR3 sequence: CASSVTASGANVLTF. The CDR3 DNA follows: TGTGCCAGCAGTGTAACGGCCTCTGGGGCCAACGTCCTGACTTTC. J is TRBJ2-6 and V is TRBV6-4; D not certain. Germline CDR1 MRHNA, CDR2 SNTAGT. The CDR3 runs to 15 residues. The germline V and J ends were trimmed by 4 bases and 0 bases, with 7 bases remaining between them.

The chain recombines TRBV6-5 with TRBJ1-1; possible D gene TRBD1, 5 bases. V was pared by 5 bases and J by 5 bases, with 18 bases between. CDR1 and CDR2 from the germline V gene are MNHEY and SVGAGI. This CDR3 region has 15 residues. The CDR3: CASSRKKQVLTEAFF. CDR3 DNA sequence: TGTGCCAGCAGTAGGAAGAAACAGGTTCTTACTGAAGCTTTCTTT.

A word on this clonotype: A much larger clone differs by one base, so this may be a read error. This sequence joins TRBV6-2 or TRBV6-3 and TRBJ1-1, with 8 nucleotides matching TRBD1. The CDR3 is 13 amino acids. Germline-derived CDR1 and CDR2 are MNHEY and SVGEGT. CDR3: CASRQDRAGRASF. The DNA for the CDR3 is TGTGCCAGCAGACAGGACAGGGCCGGGCGTGCTTCCTTT.

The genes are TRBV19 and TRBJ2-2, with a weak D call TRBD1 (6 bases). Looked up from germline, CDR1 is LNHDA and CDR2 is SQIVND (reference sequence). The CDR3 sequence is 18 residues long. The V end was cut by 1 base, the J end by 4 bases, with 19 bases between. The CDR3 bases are TGTGCCAGTAGTATAGGCCCCTGGAAGGGACAAATCACCGGGGAGCTGTTTTTT. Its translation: CASSIGPWKGQITGELFF.

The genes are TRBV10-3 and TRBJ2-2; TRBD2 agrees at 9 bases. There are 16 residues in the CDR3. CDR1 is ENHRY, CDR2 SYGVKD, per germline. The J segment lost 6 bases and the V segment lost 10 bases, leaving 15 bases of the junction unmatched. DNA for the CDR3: TGTGCCAGCAGCCGTCCCGGGACTAGCTACCCCGGGGAGCTGTTTTTT. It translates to CASSRPGTSYPGELFF.

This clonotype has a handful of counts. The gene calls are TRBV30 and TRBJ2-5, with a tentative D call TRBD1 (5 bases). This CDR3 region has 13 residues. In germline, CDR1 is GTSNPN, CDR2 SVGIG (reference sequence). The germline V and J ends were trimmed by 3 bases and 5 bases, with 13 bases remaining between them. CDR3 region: CAWSGGRVETQYF. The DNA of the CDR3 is TGTGCCTGGAGCGGCGGCAGGGTTGAGACCCAGTACTTC.

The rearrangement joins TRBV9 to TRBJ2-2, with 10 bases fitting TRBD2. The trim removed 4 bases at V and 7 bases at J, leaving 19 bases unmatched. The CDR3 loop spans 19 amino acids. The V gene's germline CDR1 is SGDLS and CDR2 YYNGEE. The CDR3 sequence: CASSHGWGQRGGVNGELFF. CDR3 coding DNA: TGTGCCAGCAGCCACGGTTGGGGGCAGCGGGGGGGCGTGAACGGGGAGCTGTTTTTT. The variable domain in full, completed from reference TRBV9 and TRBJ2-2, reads DSGVTQTPKHLITATGQRVTLRCSPRSGDLSVYWYQQSLDQGLQFLIQYYNGEERAKGNILERFSAQQFPDLHSELNLSSLELGDSALYFCASSHGWGQRGGVNGELFFGEGSRLTVL.

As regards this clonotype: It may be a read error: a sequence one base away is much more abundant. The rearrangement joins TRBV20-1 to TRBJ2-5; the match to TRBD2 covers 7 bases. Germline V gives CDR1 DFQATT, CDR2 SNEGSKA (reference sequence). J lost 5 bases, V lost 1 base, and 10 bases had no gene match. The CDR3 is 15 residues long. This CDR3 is CSARGPTGGGETQYF. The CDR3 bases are TGCAGTGCTAGAGGTCCTACGGGGGGTGGGGAGACCCAGTACTTC.

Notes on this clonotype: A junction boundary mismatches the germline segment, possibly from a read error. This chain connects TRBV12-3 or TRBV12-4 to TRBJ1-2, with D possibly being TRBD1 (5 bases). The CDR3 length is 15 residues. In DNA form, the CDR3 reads TGTGCCAGCACGCCAGGGTATGCACTCTCGGAAGGCTGCACCTTC. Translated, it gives CASTPGYALSEGCTF.

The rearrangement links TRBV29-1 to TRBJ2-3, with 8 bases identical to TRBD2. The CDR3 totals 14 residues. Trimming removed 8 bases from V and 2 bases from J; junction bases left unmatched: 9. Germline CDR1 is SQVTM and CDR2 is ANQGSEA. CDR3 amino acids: CSLRPAGDTDTQYF. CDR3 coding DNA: TGCAGCTTACGTCCAGCGGGGGACACAGATACGCAGTATTTT.

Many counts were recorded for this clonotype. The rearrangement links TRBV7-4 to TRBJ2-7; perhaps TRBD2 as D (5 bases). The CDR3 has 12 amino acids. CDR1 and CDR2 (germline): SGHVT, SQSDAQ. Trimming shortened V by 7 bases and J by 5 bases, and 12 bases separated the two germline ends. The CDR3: CASTRPGNEQYF. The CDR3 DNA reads TGTGCCAGCACCCGTCCGGGGAACGAGCAGTACTTC.

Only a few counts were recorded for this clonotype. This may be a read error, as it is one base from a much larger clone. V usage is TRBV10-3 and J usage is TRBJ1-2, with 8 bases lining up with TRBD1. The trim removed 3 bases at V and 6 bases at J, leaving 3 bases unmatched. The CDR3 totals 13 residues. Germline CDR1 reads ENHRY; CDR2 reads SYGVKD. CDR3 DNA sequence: TGTGCCATCAGTGAAGGGACAGGCGATGGCTACACCTTC. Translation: CAISEGTGDGYTF.

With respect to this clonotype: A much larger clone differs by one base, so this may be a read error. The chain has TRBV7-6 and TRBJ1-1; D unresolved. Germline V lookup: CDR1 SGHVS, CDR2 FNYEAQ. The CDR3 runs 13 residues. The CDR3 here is CASRELSNTEASF. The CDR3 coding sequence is TGTGCCAGTAGAGAGCTTAGTAACACTGAAGCTTCCTTT.

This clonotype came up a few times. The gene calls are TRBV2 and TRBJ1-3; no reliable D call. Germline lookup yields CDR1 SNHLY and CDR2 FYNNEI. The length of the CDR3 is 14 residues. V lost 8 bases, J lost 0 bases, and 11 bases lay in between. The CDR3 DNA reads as TGTGCCAGCCTGAGGTTCCACTCTGGAAACACCATATATTTT. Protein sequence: CASLRFHSGNTIYF.

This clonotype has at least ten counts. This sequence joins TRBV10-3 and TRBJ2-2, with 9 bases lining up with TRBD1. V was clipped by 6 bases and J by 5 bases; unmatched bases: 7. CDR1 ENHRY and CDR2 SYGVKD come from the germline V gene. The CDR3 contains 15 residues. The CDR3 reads CAISPDRGKTGELFF. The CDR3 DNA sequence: TGTGCCATCAGCCCGGACAGGGGAAAAACCGGGGAGCTGTTTTTT.

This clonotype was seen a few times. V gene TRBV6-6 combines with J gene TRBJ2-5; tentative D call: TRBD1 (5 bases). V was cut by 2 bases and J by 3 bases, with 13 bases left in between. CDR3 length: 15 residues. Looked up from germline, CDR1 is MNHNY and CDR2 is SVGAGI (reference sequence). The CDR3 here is CASSYRGPAEETQYF. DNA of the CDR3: TGTGCCAGCAGTTACAGGGGTCCCGCGGAAGAGACCCAGTACTTC.